This entry lists 20 T cell receptor beta chains sequenced from one sample in a study of OX40 agonist ivuxolimab in advanced cancers. The library was obtained by the immunoSEQ multiplex PCR assay. What TCRdb holds here is the immuneACCESS table cut down to in-frame rearrangements. Part of the clones is not present; checked against another copy, under half of the missing clones reflect an unresolved V gene, and the others are unexplained. The sample table records roughly 70,000 clones; about 87% of these occur just once. Clones ranked in the top ten supply 0.45% to 0.6% of the sample. This sample comprised CD4+ or CD8+ T cells sorted from blood, obtained in a trial of the OX40 agonist ivuxolimab. These receptors were obtained from an adult with an advanced solid tumor such as melanoma, head and neck, liver or kidney cancer.

The rearrangement links TRBV5-4 to TRBJ1-6; the match to TRBD1 covers 10 bases. This CDR3 is 14 amino acids long. Per the germline V gene, CDR1 is SGHNT and CDR2 is YYREEE (reference sequence). Germline trimming cut 4 bases from V and 9 bases from J; bases unmatched to any gene: 4. For the CDR3, the DNA is TGTGCCAGCAGCACCGGGACAGGGGTTTCACCCCTCCACTTT. Protein sequence: CASSTGTGVSPLHF.

The chain carries TRBV20-1 and TRBJ2-7, with a tentative D call TRBD1 (5 bases). Deletions cut 4 bases from V and 3 bases from J, with 7 bases between. Germline V gene sequence: CDR1 DFQATT, CDR2 SNEGSKA (reference sequence). This CDR3 is 11 amino acids long. CDR3 protein: CSAITGYEQYF. The CDR3 region has the DNA TGCAGTGCTATAACAGGCTACGAGCAGTACTTC.

This clone is a singleton in its sample. The chain uses TRBV5-4 and TRBJ2-3; D is tentatively TRBD1 or TRBD2 (6 bases each). From germline, CDR1 is SGHNT and CDR2 YYREEE (reference sequence). Trimming removed 4 bases at V and 0 bases at J, with 12 bases between. This CDR3 spans 15 amino acids. The CDR3 DNA sequence: TGTGCCAGCAGCCTGACAGGAGGGAGCACAGATACGCAGTATTTT. Amino acid sequence: CASSLTGGSTDTQYF.

The genes are TRBV2 and TRBJ2-1, with D possibly being TRBD1 or TRBD2 (5 bases each). CDR1 is SNHLY, CDR2 FYNNEI, per germline. V was trimmed by 8 bases and J by 0 bases, leaving 11 bases between them. The CDR3 consists of 14 residues. The DNA of the CDR3 is TGTGCCAGCGGGGGTCCTAGCTCCTACAATGAGCAGTTCTTC. Its translation: CASGGPSSYNEQFF. The variable domain in full, completed from reference TRBV2 and TRBJ2-1, reads EPEVTQTPSHQVTQMGQEVILRCVPISNHLYFYWYRQILGQKVEFLVSFYNNEISEKSEIFDDQFSVERPDGSNFTLKIRSTKLEDSAMYFCASGGPSSYNEQFFGPGTRLTVL.

J is TRBJ1-3 and V is TRBV23-1; no clear D. TRBV23-1 is known as an ORF, though its function is uncertain. The CDR3 covers 10 residues. With 4 bases removed from V and 5 bases from J, the gap between germline ends came to 0 bases. The CDR3 sequence is CASSRNTIYF. In DNA form, the CDR3 reads TGCGCCAGCAGTCGAAACACCATATATTTT.

The chain combines TRBV10-2 with TRBJ1-1; possible D gene TRBD1, 6 bases. Germline V gives CDR1 WSHSY, CDR2 SAAADI. The V end lost 8 bases, the J end lost 4 bases, and 17 bases lay between the germline ends. CDR3 length: 14 amino acids. Written as DNA, the CDR3 is TGCGCCAGCCGGGACATCATGGGGAGCACTGAAGCTTTCTTT. It yields the protein CASRDIMGSTEAFF.

The chain recombines TRBV6-5 with TRBJ1-1; a possible D gene is TRBD1 (6 bases). The V gene lost 2 bases and the J gene lost 0 bases, with 7 bases spanning the gap. The CDR3 totals 14 residues. Germline lookup yields CDR1 MNHEY and CDR2 SVGAGI. Here the CDR3 DNA reads TGTGCCAGCAGTTACGGACAGCTGAACACTGAAGCTTTCTTT. It specifies CASSYGQLNTEAFF.

CDR3 protein: CASSLEVGTDTQYF. CDR3 DNA sequence: TGCGCCAGCAGCCTCGAGGTCGGGACAGATACGCAGTATTTT. The gene calls are TRBV4-1 and TRBJ2-3; no definite D call. The CDR3 spans 14 residues. Germline assignment: CDR1 MGHRA and CDR2 YSYEKL. V lost 4 bases to trimming and J lost 3 bases, with 11 bases between them.

The chain employs TRBV2 and TRBJ2-1; 9 bases map to TRBD2. This CDR3 is 13 amino acids long. Germline V gene sequence: CDR1 SNHLY, CDR2 FYNNEI. V lost 6 bases and J lost 5; bases outside the gene matches: 2. The CDR3 here is CASRLAGNNEQFF. CDR3 DNA: TGTGCCAGCAGGCTAGCGGGAAACAATGAGCAGTTCTTC. Drawing the rest from reference TRBV2 and TRBJ2-1, the complete variable domain is EPEVTQTPSHQVTQMGQEVILRCVPISNHLYFYWYRQILGQKVEFLVSFYNNEISEKSEIFDDQFSVERPDGSNFTLKIRSTKLEDSAMYFCASRLAGNNEQFFGPGTRLTVL.

The chain carries TRBV28 and TRBJ1-1; TRBD1 might be the D (5 bases). The CDR3 is 14 amino acids. Germline V CDR1 and CDR2: MDHEN, SYDVKM. V was clipped by 3 bases and J by 4 bases, with 12 bases between them. CDR3 in DNA: TGTGCCAGCAGTTTCCCCGGGGGGTTCACTGAAGCTTTCTTT. The encoded protein is CASSFPGGFTEAFF. Drawing the rest from reference TRBV28 and TRBJ1-1, the complete variable domain is DVKVTQSSRYLVKRTGEKVFLECVQDMDHENMFWYRQDPGLGLRLIYFSYDVKMKEKGDIPEGYSVSREKKERFSLILESASTNQTSMYLCASSFPGGFTEAFFGQGTRLTVV.

This clone was seen only once. This chain connects TRBV11-2 to TRBJ2-3; a possible D gene is TRBD2 (7 bases). Germline loops: CDR1 SGHAT, CDR2 FQNNGV. Trimming cost V 5 bases and J 2 bases, with 17 bases left between them. The CDR3 consists of 16 residues. In DNA, the CDR3 is TGTGCCAGCAGCCCAGTGGCGGGGGCCTTCACAGATACGCAGTATTTT. It specifies CASSPVAGAFTDTQYF.

This chain connects TRBV19 to TRBJ2-1; TRBD2 matches at 10 bases. Germline values: CDR1 LNHDA, CDR2 SQIVND (reference sequence). V was pared by 10 bases and J by 1 base, with 4 bases of the junction left unmatched. This CDR3 is 14 amino acids long. The CDR3 coding sequence is TGTGCCACCCGAGCGGGGGGGTCCTACAATGAGCAGTTCTTC. It codes for CATRAGGSYNEQFF.

This chain connects TRBV18 to TRBJ1-2; no clear D. The germline gives CDR1 KGHSH, CDR2 LQKENI. The CDR3 runs to 15 residues. The V gene lost 3 bases and the J gene lost 6 bases, with 17 bases spanning the gap. CDR3 region: CASSPGSGPGNGYTF. The CDR3 DNA sequence: TGTGCCAGCTCACCGGGTTCGGGCCCGGGGAATGGCTACACCTTC.

The chain combines TRBV11-2 with TRBJ2-1, with unresolved D. Germline V gene sequence: CDR1 SGHAT, CDR2 FQNNGV. The CDR3 is made up of 12 amino acids. With 0 bases removed from V and 9 bases from J, the gap between germline ends came to 6 bases. In nucleotides, the CDR3 is TGTGCCAGCAGCTTAGATACTGCTGAGCAGTTCTTC. Protein: CASSLDTAEQFF.

This clone was found a few times. The rearrangement uses TRBV11-2 and TRBJ2-7, with 12 bases matching TRBD2. J lost 10 bases, V lost 1 base, and 11 bases had no gene match. The germline gives CDR1 SGHAT, CDR2 FQNNGV. The CDR3 covers 16 residues. DNA of the CDR3: TGTGCCAGCAGCTTAGGGGGCGGACTAGCGGGGAGGGAACAGTACTTC. It encodes CASSLGGGLAGREQYF.

About this clone itself: At one boundary the junction diverges from the germline segment, which might be a read error. Distinct nucleotide sequences in the sample also encode this CDR3. The rearrangement joins TRBV6-5 to TRBJ2-7, with 7 bases lining up with TRBD1. Germline CDR1 and CDR2: MNHEY and SVGAGI. This CDR3 comprises 15 residues. CDR3 DNA sequence: TGTGCCAGCAGAACCGGGACAGCGAAAGGCTACGAACAGTACTTC. Protein: CASRTGTAKGYEQYF.

J is TRBJ1-1 and V is TRBV5-6; D unclear. The length of the CDR3 is 15 residues. Per the germline V gene, CDR1 is SGHDT and CDR2 is YYEEEE. Between the trimmed V and J ends, which lost 5 bases and 4 bases, there was a span of 18 bases. CDR3 sequence (DNA): TGTGCCAGCAGGCCGGCTGCCTCCGAGCGCACTGAAGCTTTCTTT. Its protein is CASRPAASERTEAFF.

This sequence joins TRBV6-5 and TRBJ1-1; D not certain. V was pared by 6 bases and J by 0 bases, with 14 bases between. The CDR3 spans 15 residues. Germline assignment: CDR1 MNHEY and CDR2 SVGAGI. In nucleotides, the CDR3 is TGTGCCAGCAGGGGGAGATTCATCATGAACACTGAAGCTTTCTTT. This codes for CASRGRFIMNTEAFF.

This clone was detected only a few times. The chain joins TRBV11-2 to TRBJ2-2; 7 bases agree with TRBD2. CDR1 and CDR2 from the germline V gene are SGHAT and FQNNGV. This CDR3 spans 16 amino acids. The V and J ends lost 3 bases and 3 bases, in that order; junction bases with no gene match: 7. Here the CDR3 DNA reads TGTGCCAGCAGCTTCCCCGGGGGAGGGTACACCGGGGAGCTGTTTTTT. It encodes CASSFPGGGYTGELFF. Full variable domain (outside the CDR3, taken from reference TRBV11-2 and TRBJ2-2): EAGVAQSPRYKIIEKRQSVAFWCNPISGHATLYWYQQILGQGPKLLIQFQNNGVVDDSQLPKDRFSAERLKGVDSTLKIQPAKLEDSAVYLCASSFPGGGYTGELFFGEGSRLTVL.

V is TRBV11-2 and J is TRBJ2-7; D gene unclear. Between the trimmed V and J ends, which lost 5 bases and 0 bases, there was a span of 11 bases. The CDR3 runs to 14 residues. Germline V gene lookup returns CDR1 SGHAT and CDR2 FQNNGV. CDR3: CASSLSLSSYEQYF. CDR3 in DNA: TGTGCCAGCAGCCTAAGCCTGAGCTCCTACGAGCAGTACTTC.